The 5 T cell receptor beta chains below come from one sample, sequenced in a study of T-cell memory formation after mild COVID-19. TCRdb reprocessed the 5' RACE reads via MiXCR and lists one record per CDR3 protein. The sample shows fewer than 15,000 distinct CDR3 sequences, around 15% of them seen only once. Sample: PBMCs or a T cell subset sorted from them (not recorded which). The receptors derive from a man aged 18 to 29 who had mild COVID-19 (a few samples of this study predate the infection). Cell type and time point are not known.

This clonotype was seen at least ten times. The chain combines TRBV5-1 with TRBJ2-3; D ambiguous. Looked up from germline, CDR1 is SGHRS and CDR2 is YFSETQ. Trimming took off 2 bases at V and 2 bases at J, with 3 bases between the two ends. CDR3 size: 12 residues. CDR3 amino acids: CASSLNTDTQYF. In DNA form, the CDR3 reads TGCGCCAGCAGCTTAAACACAGATACGCAGTATTTT.

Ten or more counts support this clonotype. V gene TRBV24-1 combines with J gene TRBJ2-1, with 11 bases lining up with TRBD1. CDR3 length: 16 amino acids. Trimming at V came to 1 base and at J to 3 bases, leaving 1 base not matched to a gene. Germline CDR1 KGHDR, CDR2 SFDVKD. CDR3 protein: CATSDFGTGGYNEQFF. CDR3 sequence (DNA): TGTGCCACCAGTGATTTCGGGACAGGGGGCTACAATGAGCAGTTCTTC.

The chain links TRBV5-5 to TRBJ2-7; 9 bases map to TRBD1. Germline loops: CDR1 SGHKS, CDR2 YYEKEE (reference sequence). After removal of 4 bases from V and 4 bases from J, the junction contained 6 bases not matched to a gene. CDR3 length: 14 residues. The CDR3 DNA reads TGTGCCAGCAGCCGGGACAGGGCTTTTTACGAGCAGTACTTC. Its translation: CASSRDRAFYEQYF.

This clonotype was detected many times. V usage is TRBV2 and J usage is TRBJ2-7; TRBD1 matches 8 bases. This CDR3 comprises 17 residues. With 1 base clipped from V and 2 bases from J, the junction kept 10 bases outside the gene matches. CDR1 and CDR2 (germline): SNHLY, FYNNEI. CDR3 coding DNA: TGTGCCAGCAGTGAAGGGGGAACCGGGACAGGTACCTACGAGCAGTACTTC. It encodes CASSEGGTGTGTYEQYF. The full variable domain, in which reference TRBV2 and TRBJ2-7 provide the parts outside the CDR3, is EPEVTQTPSHQVTQMGQEVILRCVPISNHLYFYWYRQILGQKVEFLVSFYNNEISEKSEIFDDQFSVERPDGSNFTLKIRSTKLEDSAMYFCASSEGGTGTGTYEQYFGPGTRLTVT.

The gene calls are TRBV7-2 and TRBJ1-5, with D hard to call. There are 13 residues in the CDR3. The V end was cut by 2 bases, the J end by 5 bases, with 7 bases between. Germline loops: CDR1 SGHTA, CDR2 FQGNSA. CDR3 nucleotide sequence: TGTGCCAGCAGCTTATCCAGTTATCAGCCCCAGCATTTT. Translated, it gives CASSLSSYQPQHF.